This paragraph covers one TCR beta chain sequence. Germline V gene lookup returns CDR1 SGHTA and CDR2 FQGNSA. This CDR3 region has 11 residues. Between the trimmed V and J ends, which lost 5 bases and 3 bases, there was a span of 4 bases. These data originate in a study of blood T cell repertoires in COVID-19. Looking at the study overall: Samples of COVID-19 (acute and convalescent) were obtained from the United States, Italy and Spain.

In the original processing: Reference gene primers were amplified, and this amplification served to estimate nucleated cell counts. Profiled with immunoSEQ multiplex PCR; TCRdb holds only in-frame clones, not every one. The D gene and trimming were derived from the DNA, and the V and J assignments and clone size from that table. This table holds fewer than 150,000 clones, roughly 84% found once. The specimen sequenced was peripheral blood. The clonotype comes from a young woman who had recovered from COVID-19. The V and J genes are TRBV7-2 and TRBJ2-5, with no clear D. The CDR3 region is CASSQKETQYF. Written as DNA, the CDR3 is TGTGCCAGCAGCCAAAAAGAGACCCAGTACTTC.